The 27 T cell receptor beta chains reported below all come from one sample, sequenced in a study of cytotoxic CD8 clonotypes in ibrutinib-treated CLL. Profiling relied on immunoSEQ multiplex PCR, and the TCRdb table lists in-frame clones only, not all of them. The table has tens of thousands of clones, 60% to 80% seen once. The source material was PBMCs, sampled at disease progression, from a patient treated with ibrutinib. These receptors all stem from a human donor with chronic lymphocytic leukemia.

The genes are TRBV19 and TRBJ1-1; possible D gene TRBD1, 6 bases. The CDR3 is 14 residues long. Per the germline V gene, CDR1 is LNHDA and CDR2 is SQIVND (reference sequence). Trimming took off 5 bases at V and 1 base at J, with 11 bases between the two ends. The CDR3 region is CASSFRDKNTEAFF. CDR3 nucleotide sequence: TGTGCCAGTAGTTTCCGGGACAAGAACACTGAAGCTTTCTTT.

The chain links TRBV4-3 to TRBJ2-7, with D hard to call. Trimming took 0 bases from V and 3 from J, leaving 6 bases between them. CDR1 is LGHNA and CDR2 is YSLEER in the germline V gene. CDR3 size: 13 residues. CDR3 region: CASSQDNGYEQYF. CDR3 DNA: TGCGCCAGCAGCCAAGATAACGGCTACGAGCAGTACTTC.

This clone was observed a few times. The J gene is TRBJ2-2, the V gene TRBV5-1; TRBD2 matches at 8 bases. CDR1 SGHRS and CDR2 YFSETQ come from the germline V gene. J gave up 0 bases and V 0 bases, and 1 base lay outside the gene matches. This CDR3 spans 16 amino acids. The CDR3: CASSLARGANTGELFF. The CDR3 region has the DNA TGCGCCAGCAGCTTGGCGCGGGGGGCGAACACCGGGGAGCTGTTTTTT.

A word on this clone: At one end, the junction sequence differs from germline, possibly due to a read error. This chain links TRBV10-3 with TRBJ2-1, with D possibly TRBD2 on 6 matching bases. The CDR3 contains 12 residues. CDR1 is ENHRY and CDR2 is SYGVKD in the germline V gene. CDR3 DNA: TGTGCCATCAGTGAGCCGGGACTTACATGGATCTTC. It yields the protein CAISEPGLTWIF.

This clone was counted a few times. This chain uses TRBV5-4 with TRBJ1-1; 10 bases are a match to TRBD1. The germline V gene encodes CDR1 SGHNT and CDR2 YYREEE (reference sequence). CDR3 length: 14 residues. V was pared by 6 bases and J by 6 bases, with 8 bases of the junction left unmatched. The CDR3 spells CASTLDRGHAEAFF. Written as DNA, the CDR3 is TGTGCCAGCACTCTCGACAGGGGGCACGCTGAAGCTTTCTTT.

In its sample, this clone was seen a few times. DNA of the CDR3: TGTGCCAGCAGCTTAGCAGGGACAAGCTACGAGCAGTACTTC. Its translation is CASSLAGTSYEQYF. V and J are TRBV11-2 and TRBJ2-7; D might be TRBD1 (6 bases). V gave up 1 base and J gave up 3 bases, with 10 bases separating them. The germline V gene encodes CDR1 SGHAT and CDR2 FQNNGV. The CDR3 is made up of 14 amino acids.

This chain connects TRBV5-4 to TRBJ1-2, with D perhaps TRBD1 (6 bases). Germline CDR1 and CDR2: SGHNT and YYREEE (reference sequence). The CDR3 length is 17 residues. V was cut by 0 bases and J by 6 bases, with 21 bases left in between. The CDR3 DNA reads TGTGCCAGCAGCTTGGGGGGGCTGGCGTACCCGTTTAATGGCTACACCTTC. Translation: CASSLGGLAYPFNGYTF.

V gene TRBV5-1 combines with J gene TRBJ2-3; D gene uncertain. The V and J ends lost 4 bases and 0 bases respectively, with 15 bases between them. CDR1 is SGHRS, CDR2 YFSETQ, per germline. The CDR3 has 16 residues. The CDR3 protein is CASSPYVGLSTDTQYF. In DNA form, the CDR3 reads TGCGCCAGCAGCCCCTACGTGGGCCTTAGCACAGATACGCAGTATTTT.

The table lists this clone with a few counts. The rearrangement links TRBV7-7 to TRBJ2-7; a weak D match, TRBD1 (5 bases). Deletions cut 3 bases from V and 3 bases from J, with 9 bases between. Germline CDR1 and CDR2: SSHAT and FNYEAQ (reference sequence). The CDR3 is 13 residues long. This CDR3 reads CASSLDTDYEQYF. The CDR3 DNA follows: TGTGCCAGCAGCTTGGACACCGACTACGAGCAGTACTTC.

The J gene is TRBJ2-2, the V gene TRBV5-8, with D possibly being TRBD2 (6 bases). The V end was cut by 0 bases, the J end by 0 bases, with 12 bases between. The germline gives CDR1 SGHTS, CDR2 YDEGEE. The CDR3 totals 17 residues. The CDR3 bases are TGTGCCAGCAGCTTGGAGGCTCGGGGGTCGAACACCGGGGAGCTGTTTTTT. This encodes CASSLEARGSNTGELFF. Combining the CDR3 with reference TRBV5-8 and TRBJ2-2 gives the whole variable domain EAGVTQSPTHLIKTRGQQATLRCSPISGHTSVYWYQQALGLGLQFLLWYDEGEERNRGNFPPRFSGRQFPNYSSELNVNALELEDSALYLCASSLEARGSNTGELFFGEGSRLTVL.

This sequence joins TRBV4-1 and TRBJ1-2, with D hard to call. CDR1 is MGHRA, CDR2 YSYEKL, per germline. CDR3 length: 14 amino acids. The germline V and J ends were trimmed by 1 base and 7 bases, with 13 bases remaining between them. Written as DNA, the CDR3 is TGCGCCAGCAGCCAAGGGCGGCAGTCTGGTGGCTACACCTTC. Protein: CASSQGRQSGGYTF.

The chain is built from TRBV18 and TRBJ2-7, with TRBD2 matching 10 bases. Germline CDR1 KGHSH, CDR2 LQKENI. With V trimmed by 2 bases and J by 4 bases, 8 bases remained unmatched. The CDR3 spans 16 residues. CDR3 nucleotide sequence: TGTGCCAGCTCACCAAGGAAAACTAGCGGGGCGTACGAGCAGTACTTC. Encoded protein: CASSPRKTSGAYEQYF. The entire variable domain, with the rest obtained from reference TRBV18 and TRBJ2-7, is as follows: NAGVMQNPRHLVRRRGQEARLRCSPMKGHSHVYWYRQLPEEGLKFMVYLQKENIIDESGMPKERFSAEFPKEGPSILRIQQVVRGDSAAYFCASSPRKTSGAYEQYFGPGTRLTVT.

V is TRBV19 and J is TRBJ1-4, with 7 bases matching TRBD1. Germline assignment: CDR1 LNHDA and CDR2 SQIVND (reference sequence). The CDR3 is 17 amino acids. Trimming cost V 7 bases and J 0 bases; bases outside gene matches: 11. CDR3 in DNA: TGTGCCAGTACCGCAGACAGGGTGGTTGCAACTAATGAAAAACTGTTTTTT. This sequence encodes CASTADRVVATNEKLFF.

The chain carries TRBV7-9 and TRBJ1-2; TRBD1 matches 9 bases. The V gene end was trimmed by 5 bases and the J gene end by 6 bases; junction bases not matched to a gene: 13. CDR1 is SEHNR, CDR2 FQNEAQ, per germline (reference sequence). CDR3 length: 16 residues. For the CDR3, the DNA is TGTGCCAGCAGCCTAAGCTTTAACAGGGGGCGCGATGGCTACACCTTC. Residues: CASSLSFNRGRDGYTF. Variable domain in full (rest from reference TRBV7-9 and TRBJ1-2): DTGVSQNPRHKITKRGQNVTFRCDPISEHNRLYWYRQTLGQGPEFLTYFQNEAQLEKSRLLSDRFSAERPKGSFSTLEIQRTEQGDSAMYLCASSLSFNRGRDGYTFGSGTRLTVV.

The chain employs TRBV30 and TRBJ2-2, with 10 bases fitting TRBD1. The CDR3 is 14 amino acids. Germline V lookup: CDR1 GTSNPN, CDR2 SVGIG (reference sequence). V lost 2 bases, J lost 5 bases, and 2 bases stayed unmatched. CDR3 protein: CAWSRQGATGELFF. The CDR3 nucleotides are TGTGCCTGGAGTAGACAGGGGGCGACCGGGGAGCTGTTTTTT.

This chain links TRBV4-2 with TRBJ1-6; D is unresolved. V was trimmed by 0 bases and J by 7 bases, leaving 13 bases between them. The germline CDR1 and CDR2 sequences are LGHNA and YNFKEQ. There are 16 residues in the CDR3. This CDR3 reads CASSQDLPAQNSPLHF. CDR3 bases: TGTGCCAGCAGCCAAGATCTGCCAGCCCAAAATTCACCCCTCCACTTT.

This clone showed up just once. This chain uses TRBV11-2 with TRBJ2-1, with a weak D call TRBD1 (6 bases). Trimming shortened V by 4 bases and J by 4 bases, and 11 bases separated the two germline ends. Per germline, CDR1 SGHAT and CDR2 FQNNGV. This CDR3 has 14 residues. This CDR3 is CASSSTGEYNEQFF. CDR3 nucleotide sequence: TGTGCCAGCAGCTCGACAGGAGAATACAATGAGCAGTTCTTC.

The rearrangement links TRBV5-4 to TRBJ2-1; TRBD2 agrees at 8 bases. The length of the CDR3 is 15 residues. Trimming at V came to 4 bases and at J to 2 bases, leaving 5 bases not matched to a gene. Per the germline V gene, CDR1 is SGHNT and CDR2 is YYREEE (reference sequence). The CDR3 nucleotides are TGTGCCAGCAGCGACGGGGGGGCCCCCTACAATGAGCAGTTCTTC. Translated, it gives CASSDGGAPYNEQFF.

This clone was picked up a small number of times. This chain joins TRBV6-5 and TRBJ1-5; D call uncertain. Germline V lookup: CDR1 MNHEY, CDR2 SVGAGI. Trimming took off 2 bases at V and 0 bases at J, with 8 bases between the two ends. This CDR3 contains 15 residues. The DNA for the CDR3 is TGTGCCAGCAGTTACGACGGGAATAGCAATCAGCCCCAGCATTTT. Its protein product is CASSYDGNSNQPQHF.

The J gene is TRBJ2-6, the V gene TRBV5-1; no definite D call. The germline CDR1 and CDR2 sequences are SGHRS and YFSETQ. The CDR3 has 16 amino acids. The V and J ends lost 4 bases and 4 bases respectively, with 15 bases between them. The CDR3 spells CASSPPETGGANVLTF. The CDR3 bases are TGCGCCAGCAGCCCCCCCGAAACTGGGGGGGCCAACGTCCTGACTTTC.

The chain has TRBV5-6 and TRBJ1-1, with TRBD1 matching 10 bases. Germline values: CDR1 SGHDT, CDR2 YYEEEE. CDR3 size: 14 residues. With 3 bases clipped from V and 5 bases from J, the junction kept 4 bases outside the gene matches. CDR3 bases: TGTGCCAGCAGCTGGGGGACAGGGGTAACTGAAGCTTTCTTT. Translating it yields CASSWGTGVTEAFF.

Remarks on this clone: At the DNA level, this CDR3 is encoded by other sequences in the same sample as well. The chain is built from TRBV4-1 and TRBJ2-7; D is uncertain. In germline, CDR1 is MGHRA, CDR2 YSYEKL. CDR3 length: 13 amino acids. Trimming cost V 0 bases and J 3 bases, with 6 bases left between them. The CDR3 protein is CASSQDLSYEQYF. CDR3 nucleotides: TGCGCCAGCAGCCAAGATTTAAGCTACGAGCAGTACTTC.

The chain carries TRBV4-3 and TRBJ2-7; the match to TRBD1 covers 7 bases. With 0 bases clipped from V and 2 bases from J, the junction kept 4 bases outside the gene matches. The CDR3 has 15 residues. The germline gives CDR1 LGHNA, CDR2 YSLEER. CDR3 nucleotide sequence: TGCGCCAGCAGCCAAGAGAGACAGGGAACCTACGAGCAGTACTTC. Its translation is CASSQERQGTYEQYF.

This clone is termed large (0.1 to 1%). Here the CDR3 reads CASSLAGQGYEQYF. Here the CDR3 DNA reads TGCGCCAGCAGCTTGGCAGGACAGGGCTACGAGCAGTACTTC. This chain connects TRBV5-1 to TRBJ2-7, with TRBD1 matching over 8 bases. This CDR3 contains 14 residues. V trimming: 0 bases; J trimming: 3 bases; junction bases outside the gene matches: 2. Germline CDR1 is SGHRS and CDR2 is YFSETQ.

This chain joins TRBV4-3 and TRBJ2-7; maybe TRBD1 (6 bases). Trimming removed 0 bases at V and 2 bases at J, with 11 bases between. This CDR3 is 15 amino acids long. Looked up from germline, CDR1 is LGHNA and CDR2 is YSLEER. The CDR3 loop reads CASSQERQETYEQYF. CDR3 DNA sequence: TGCGCCAGCAGCCAAGAGAGACAGGAGACCTACGAGCAGTACTTC.

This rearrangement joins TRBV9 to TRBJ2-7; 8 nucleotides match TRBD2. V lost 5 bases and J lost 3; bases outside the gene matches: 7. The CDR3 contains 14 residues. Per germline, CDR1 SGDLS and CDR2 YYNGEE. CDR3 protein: CASSRAGVLYEQYF. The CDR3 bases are TGTGCCAGCAGTAGAGCGGGGGTACTCTACGAGCAGTACTTC.

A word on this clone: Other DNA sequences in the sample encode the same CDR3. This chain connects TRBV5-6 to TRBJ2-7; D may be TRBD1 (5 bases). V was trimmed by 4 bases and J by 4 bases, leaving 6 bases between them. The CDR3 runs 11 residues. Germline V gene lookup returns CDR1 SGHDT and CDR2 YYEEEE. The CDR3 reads CASSAGYEQYF. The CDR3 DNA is TGTGCCAGCAGCGCAGGGTACGAGCAGTACTTC.